This T cell receptor beta chain emerged from a study of blood T cell repertoires in COVID-19. The wider study: The samples span acute and convalescent COVID-19 from the United States, Italy and Spain. Sample material is recorded as cDNA or gDNA derived from T cells, B-cell-depleted T cells, or PBMCs.

CDR3 length: 15 residues. The germline V gene encodes CDR1 SGHTA and CDR2 FQGNSA. J lost 5 bases, V lost 1 base, and 5 bases had no gene match. This clone was detected only a few times. As processed by the authors: Reference gene primers were amplified, and this amplification served to estimate nucleated cell counts. Some clones are missing from TCRdb's copy, which holds only in-frame ones; the method was immunoSEQ multiplex PCR. V, J and clone size are taken as reported in that table, and D and trimming were inferred from the DNA itself. The table lists around 220,000 clones, approximately 81% of them singletons.

What was sequenced was peripheral blood. The V gene is TRBV7-2, the J gene TRBJ1-5; TRBD1 agrees at 7 bases. This sequence was found in a man aged 25-40 years with active or convalescent COVID-19. The CDR3 coding sequence is TGTGCCAGCAGCTTAGTTGGGCAGGGGGATCAGCCCCAGCATTTT. It encodes CASSLVGQGDQPQHF.